Below, one T cell receptor (beta chain) is given with its context. This clone was recorded a few times. Its specific antigen is unknown. No per-base quality is available; no much larger clone lies one base away. Each donor gave one peripheral blood draw, averaging about 100 mL, which was collected into heparinised tubes. Naive, central memory, regulatory and stem cell-like memory CD4+ T cells were sorted on a BD FACSAria II using a panel including CD45RO, CCR7, CD25, CD127, CD95 and CD27. A purity above 98% was achieved for all sorted populations. PBMCs were separated immediately by Lymphoprep density gradient centrifugation and were stained directly, without being cultured. Samples were stained and sorted in pairs, with one healthy donor and one patient per experiment, so that batch effects were minimized. The entire amount of isolated RNA was reverse transcribed using the High Capacity cDNA Reverse Transcription Kit, so the sequenced TCRB transcripts were expressed ones. Naive, central memory and regulatory T cell samples underwent deep immunoSEQ sequencing, averaging around 3.9 million total reads per sample. Sorted cells were lysed in RLT buffer, and RNA was extracted using DNase-treated RNeasy Micro or Mini kits according to cell number. To prevent cross-contamination, every cell subset was processed on its own, while patient and healthy donor samples were processed together. TCRB sequences were amplified from cDNA with the immunoSEQ multiplex PCR, producing 87-bp fragments spanning the CDR3 region. Sequencing of the amplicons was done on the Illumina HiSeq platform. As for how the authors treated the data: PCR bias was computationally corrected using synthetic template baselines, reads within Hamming distance 2 were collapsed, and singletons that could not be merged were discarded. Reads were aligned to IMGT to assign V, D and J genes, CDR3 length, and insertions or deletions at six rearrangement sites. Within each subset, clonotype counts were normalized to sorted cell number, and only after that were true diversity and Gini coefficients computed with the tcR R package. Repertoire sharing was quantified using the overlap coefficient calculated on TCRB nucleotide sequences. As a proxy for the pre-selection repertoire, out-of-frame TCRB sequences from naive cells were analyzed. Imported from immuneACCESS, the table was reduced by TCRdb to in-frame sequences with V and J called. These copies leave out some clones; in studies compared against another copy, an unresolved V gene accounts for under half, and the cause of the remainder is not known. V and J calls and clone size are those listed in that table; D and trimming were worked out from the DNA. Present in this sample are roughly 400,000 clones, about 16% of which were seen just once. Approximately 0.02% of the sample belongs to the ten largest clones.

This specimen comes from a study of beta chain features in type 1 diabetes (dated by TCRdb to between 2018 and 2020). Turning to the overall study: No differences in mean age, gender distribution, total cell number or subset yield were found between patients and healthy donors. A total of 85 million to 140 million sorted cells were examined across all samples, and a strong correlation was observed between cell number per subset and RNA yield. The study compared TCRB repertoires of sorted circulating CD4+ T cell subsets between recently diagnosed type 1 diabetes patients and matched healthy donors. Whereas all 28 donors provided naive and central memory subsets, regulatory and stem cell-like memory subsets were isolated from just 8 patients and roughly 8 healthy donors. Study-wide conclusions, independent of this receptor: Sequencing cDNA rather than genomic DNA could over-represent highly expressing activated cells, although activation and CD3 levels did not differ between groups. Naive, central memory and regulatory TCRB repertoires appeared more similar among patients than among healthy donors. Fewer insertions and more nucleotide deletions at VDJ recombination sites were observed in patients with type 1 diabetes, implying thymic rearrangement abnormalities. PCR may preferentially amplify shorter templates, but because patient and control samples were amplified and corrected together, any resulting skew would affect both groups equally. Because the HLA sub-analyses included only small numbers of individuals, any influence of HLA type on TCRB rearrangement was left unresolved. A moderate but significant shortening of TCRB CDR3 length was observed in type 1 diabetes patients in all four CD4+ subsets.

CDR1 and CDR2 are drawn from the germline V gene: KGHSH, LQKENI. The CDR3 numbers 15 residues from cysteine through phenylalanine. Just CDR3 DNA is preserved here, 45 bases in frame from base 1. For this chain, trimming is 3 bases at the V end and 3 bases at the J end, and the number of junction bases without a gene match is 2. The receptor was isolated from a woman aged 18-29 years in good health. The sequenced material came from naive CD4+ T cells from blood. Read against the paper, the sample's cell subset or site label means: true naive CD4+ T cells. The V and J segments used are TRBV18 and TRBJ2-7, and 13 junctional nucleotides match TRBD2. The DNA sequence is as follows: TGTGCCAGCTCACCCGGGACTAGCGGGAACTACGAGCAGTACTTC. The translation is CASSPGTSGNYEQYF.